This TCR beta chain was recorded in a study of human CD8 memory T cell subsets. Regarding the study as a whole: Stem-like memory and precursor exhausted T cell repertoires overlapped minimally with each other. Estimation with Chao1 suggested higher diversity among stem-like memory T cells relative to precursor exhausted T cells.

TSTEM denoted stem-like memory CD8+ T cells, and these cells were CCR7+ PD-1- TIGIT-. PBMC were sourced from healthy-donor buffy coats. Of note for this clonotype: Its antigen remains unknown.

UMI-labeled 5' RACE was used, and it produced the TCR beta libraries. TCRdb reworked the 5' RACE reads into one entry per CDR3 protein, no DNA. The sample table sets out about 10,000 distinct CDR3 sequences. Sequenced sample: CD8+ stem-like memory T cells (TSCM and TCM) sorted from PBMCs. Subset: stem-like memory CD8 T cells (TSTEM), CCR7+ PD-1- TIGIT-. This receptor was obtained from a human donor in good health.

CDR3 protein: CASSQGQGARNEQFF. V gene TRBV11-1 combines with J gene TRBJ2-1; with no DNA, the TCRdb D assignment of TRBD1 cannot be verified. This CDR3 is built from 15 residues. Germline CDR1 reads SGHAT; CDR2 reads FQDESV (reference sequence).